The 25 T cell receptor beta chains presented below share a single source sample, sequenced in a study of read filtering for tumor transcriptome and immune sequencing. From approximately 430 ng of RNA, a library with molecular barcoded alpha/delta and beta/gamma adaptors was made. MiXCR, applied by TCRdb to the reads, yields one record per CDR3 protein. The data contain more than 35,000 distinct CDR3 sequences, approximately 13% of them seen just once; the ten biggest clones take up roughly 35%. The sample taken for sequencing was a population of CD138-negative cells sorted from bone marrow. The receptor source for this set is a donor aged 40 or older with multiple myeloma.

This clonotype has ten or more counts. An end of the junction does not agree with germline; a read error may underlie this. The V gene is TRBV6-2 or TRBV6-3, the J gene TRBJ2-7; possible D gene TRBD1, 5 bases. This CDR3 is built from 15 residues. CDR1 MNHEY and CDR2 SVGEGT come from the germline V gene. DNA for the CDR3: TGTGCCAGCAGTTACTCGTCAGGGTACTCCCACGAGCAGTACTTC. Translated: CASSYSSGYSHEQYF.

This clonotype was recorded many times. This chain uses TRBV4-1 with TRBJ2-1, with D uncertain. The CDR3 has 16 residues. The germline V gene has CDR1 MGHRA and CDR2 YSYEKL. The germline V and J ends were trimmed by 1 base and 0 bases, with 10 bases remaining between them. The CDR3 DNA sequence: TGCGCCAGCAGCCAAGTCGACATCCTCTCCTACAATGAGCAGTTCTTC. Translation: CASSQVDILSYNEQFF.

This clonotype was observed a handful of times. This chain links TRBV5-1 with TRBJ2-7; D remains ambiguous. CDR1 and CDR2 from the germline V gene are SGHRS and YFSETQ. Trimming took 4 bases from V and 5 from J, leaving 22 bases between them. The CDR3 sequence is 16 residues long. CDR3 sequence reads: CASSPGIGAMAHEQYF. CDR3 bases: TGCGCCAGCAGCCCCGGAATTGGAGCTATGGCCCACGAGCAGTACTTC.

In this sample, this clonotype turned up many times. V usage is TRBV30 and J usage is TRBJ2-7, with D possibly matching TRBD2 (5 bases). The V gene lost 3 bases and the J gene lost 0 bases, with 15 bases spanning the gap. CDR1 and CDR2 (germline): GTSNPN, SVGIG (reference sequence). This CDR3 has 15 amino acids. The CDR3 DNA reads TGTGCCTGGAGGGGAGTAGGTTGGGGCTCCTACGAGCAGTACTTC. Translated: CAWRGVGWGSYEQYF.

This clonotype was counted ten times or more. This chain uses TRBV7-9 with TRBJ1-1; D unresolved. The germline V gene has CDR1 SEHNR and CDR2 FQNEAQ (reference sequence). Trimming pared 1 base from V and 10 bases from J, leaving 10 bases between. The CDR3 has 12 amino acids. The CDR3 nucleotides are TGTGCCAGCAGCTTAGGGGTGATGGGAGCTTTCTTT. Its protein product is CASSLGVMGAFF.

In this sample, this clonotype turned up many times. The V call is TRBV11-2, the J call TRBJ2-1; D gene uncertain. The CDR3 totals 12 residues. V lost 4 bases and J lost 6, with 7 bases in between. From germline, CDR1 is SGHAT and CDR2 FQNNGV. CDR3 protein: CASSSYTNEQFF. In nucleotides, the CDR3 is TGTGCCAGCAGCTCTTATACCAATGAGCAGTTCTTC.

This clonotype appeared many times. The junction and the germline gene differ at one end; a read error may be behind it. The CDR3 DNA reads as TGTGTCAGCAGCTGGGGCGGCCTTCAGTTCTTC. Residues: CVSSWGGLQFF. The chain links TRBV7-2 to TRBJ2-1; tentative D call: TRBD1 (5 bases). Germline values: CDR1 SGHTA, CDR2 FQGNSA. This CDR3 region has 11 residues.

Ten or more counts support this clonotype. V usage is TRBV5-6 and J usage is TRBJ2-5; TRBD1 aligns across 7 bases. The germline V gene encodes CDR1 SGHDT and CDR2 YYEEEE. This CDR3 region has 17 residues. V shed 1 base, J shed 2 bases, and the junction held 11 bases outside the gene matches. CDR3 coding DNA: TGTGCCAGCAGCTTGAGGGGGCAGTTCAGGATACAAGAGACCCAGTACTTC. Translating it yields CASSLRGQFRIQETQYF. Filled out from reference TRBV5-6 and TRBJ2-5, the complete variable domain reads DAGVTQSPTHLIKTRGQQVTLRCSPKSGHDTVSWYQQALGQGPQFIFQYYEEEERQRGNFPDRFSGHQFPNYSSELNVNALLLGDSALYLCASSLRGQFRIQETQYFGPGTRLLVL.

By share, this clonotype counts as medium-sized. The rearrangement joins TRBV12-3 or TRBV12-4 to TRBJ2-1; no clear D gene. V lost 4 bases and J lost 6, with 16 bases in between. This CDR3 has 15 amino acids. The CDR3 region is CASSSTGRGPNEQFF. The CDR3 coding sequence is TGTGCCAGCAGTTCCACCGGCCGAGGCCCCAATGAGCAGTTCTTC.

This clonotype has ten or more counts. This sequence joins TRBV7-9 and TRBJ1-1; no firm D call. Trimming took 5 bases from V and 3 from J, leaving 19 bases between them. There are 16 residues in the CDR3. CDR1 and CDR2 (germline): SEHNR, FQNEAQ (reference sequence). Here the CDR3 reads CASSGRAGSGDTEAFF. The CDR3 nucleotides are TGTGCCAGCAGCGGGAGGGCCGGTTCTGGGGACACTGAAGCTTTCTTT.

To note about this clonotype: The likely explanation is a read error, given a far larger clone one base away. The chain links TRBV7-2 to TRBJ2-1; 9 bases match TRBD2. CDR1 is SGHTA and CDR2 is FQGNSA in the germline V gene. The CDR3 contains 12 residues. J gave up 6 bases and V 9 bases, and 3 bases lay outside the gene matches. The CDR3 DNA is TGTGCCAGGGGACTAGCCCTCAATGAGCAGTTCTTC. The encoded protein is CARGLALNEQFF.

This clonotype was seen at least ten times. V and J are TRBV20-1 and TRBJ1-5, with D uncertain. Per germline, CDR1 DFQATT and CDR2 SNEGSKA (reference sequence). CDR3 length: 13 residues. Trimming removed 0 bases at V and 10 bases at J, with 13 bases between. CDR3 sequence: CSARDRVSGPQHF. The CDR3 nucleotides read TGCAGTGCTAGAGATAGGGTCTCCGGACCCCAGCATTTT.

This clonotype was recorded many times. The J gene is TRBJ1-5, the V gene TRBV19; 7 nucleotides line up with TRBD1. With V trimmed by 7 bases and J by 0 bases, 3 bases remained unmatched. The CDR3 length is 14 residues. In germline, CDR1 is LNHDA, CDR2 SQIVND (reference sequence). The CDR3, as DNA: TGTGCCAGTACCAGGGACAGTAGCAATCAGCCCCAGCATTTT. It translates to CASTRDSSNQPQHF.

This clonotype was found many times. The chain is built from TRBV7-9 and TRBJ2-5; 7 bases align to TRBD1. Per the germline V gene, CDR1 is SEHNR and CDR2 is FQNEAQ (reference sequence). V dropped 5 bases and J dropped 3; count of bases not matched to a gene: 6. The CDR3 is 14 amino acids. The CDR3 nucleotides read TGTGCCAGCAGCCGGGGACAGCCAGAAGAGACCCAGTACTTC. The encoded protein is CASSRGQPEETQYF.

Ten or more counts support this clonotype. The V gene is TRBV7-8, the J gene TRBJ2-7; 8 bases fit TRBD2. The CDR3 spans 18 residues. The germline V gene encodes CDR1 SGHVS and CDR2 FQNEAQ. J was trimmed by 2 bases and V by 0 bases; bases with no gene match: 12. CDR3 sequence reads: CASSLATSVGGITYEQYF. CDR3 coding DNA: TGTGCCAGCAGCTTAGCGACTAGCGTCGGAGGTATAACCTACGAGCAGTACTTC.

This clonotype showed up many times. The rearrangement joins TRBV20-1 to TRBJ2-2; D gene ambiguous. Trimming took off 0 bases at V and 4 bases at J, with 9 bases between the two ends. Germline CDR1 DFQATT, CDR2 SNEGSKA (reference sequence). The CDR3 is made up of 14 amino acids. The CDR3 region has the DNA TGCAGTGCTAGAGACAGCCGAGCCACCGGGGAGCTGTTTTTT. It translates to CSARDSRATGELFF.

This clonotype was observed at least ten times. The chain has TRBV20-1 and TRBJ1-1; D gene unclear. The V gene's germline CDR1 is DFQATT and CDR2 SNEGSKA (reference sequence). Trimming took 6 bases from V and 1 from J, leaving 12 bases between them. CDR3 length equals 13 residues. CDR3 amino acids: CSAPPLGNTEAFF. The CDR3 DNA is TGCAGTGCCCCCCCCCTAGGGAACACTGAAGCTTTCTTT.

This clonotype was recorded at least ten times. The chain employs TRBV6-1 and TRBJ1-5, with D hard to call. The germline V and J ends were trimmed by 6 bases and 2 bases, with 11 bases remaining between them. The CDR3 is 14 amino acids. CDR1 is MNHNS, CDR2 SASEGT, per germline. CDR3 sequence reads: CASSRGVGNQPQHF. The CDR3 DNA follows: TGTGCCAGCAGCCGGGGAGTCGGCAATCAGCCCCAGCATTTT.

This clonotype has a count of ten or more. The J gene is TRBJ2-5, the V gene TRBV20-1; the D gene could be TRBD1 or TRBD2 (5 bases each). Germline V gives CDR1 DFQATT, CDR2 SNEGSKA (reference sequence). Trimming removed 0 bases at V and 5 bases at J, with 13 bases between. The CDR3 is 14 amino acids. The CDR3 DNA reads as TGCAGTGCTAGAGACGGGGCCCTGTGGGAGACCCAGTACTTC. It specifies CSARDGALWETQYF.

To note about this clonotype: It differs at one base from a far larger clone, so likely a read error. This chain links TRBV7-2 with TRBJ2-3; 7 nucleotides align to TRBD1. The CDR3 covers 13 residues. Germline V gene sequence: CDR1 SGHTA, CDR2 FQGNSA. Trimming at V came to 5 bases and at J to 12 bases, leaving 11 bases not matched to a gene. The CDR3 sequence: CASSHSGQSPQYF. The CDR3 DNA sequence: TGTGCCAGCAGCCACTCGGGACAGAGTCCTCAGTATTTT. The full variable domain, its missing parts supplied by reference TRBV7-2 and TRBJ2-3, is GAGVSQSPSNKVTEKGKDVELRCDPISGHTALYWYRQSLGQGLEFLIYFQGNSAPDKSGLPSDRFSAERTGGSVSTLTIQRTQQEDSAVYLCASSHSGQSPQYFGPGTRLTVL.

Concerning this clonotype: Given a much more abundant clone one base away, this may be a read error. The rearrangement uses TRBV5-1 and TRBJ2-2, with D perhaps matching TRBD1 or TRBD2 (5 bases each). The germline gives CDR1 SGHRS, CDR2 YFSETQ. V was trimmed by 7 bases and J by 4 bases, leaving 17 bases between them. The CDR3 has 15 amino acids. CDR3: CASGSGTTGTGELFF. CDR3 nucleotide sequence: TGCGCCAGCGGCTCCGGGACGACGGGCACCGGGGAGCTGTTTTTT.

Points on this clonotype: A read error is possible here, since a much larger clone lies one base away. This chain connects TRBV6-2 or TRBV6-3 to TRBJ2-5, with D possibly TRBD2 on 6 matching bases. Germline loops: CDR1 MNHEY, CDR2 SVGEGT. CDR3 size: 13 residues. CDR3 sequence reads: CASRDLVGENQYF. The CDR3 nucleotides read TGTGCCAGCCGGGACTTGGTTGGAGAGAACCAGTACTTC.

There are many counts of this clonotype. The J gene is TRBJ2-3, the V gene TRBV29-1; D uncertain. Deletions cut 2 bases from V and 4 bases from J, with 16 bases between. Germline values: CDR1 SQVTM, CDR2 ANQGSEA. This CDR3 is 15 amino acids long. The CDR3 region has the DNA TGCAGCGTTGAATGGCACACGCCCGGCTCAGATACGCAGTATTTT. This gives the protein CSVEWHTPGSDTQYF.

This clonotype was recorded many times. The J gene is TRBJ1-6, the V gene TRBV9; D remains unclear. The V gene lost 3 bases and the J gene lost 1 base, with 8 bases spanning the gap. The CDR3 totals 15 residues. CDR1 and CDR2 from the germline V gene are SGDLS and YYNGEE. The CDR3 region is CASSGLGSYNSPLHF. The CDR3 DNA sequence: TGTGCCAGCAGCGGCCTCGGGTCCTATAATTCACCCCTCCACTTT.

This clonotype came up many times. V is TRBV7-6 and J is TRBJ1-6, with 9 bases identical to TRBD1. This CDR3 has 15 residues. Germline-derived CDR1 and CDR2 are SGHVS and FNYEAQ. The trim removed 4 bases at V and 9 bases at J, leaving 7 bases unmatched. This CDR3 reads CASSSGTGIGSPLHF. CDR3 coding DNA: TGTGCCAGCAGCTCCGGGACAGGGATTGGTTCACCCCTCCACTTT.